This TCR beta chain was sequenced during a study of tumor-infiltrating lymphocytes in localized non-small cell lung cancer. V lost 3 bases to trimming and J lost 0 bases, with 10 bases between them. There are 15 residues in the CDR3. Looked up from germline, CDR1 is MNHNY and CDR2 is SVGAGI (reference sequence). TCRdb's copy holds only in-frame clones and misses some; the assay was immunoSEQ multiplex PCR. The data show fewer than 8,500 clones, just under 75% seen once. V and J are TRBV6-6 and TRBJ2-3; D possibly corresponds to TRBD1 (5 bases). Sequenced material: uninvolved lung tissue not adjacent to the tumor. The receptor was derived from a human donor with non-small cell lung cancer. The CDR3, as DNA: TGTGCCAGCAGTTATGGTCAGGGTAGCACAGATACGCAGTATTTT. It yields the protein CASSYGQGSTDTQYF.